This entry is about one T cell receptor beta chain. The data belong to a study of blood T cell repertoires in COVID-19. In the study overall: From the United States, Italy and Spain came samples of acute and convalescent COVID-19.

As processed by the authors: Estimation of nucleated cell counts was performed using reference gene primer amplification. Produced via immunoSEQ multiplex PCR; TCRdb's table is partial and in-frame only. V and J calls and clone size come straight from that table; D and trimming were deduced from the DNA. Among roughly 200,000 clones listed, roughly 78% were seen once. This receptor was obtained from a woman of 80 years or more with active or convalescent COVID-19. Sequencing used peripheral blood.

CDR3 in amino acids: CASSQDPGGDSYNEQFF. The CDR3 nucleotides read TGTGCCAGCAGCCAAGATCCCGGGGGGGACTCCTACAATGAGCAGTTCTTC. This chain connects TRBV4-2 to TRBJ2-1, with 8 bases identical to TRBD2. The CDR3 has 17 amino acids. V lost 0 bases, J lost 0 bases, and 4 bases stayed unmatched. Germline lookup yields CDR1 LGHNA and CDR2 YNFKEQ.